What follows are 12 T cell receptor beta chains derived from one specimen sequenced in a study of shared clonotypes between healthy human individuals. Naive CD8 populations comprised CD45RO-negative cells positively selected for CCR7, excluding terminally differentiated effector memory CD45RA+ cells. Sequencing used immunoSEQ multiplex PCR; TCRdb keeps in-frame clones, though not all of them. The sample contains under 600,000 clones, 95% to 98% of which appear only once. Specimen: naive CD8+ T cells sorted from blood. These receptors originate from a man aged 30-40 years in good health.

The CDR3 DNA reads as TGTGCCACCGGGACTAGCGGGAGTTGGGACGAGCAGTACTTC. It encodes CATGTSGSWDEQYF. The J gene is TRBJ2-7, the V gene TRBV6-1; 14 nucleotides agree with TRBD2. This CDR3 is built from 14 residues. From germline, CDR1 is MNHNS and CDR2 SASEGT. The V segment lost 10 bases and the J segment 5 bases; nucleotides outside the gene matches: 7.

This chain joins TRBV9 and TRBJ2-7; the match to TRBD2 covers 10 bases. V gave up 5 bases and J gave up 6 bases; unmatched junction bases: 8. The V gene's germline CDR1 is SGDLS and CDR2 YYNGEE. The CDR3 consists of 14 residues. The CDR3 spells CASSSGTSASEQYF. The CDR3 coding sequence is TGTGCCAGCAGTTCTGGGACTAGCGCGAGCGAGCAGTACTTC.

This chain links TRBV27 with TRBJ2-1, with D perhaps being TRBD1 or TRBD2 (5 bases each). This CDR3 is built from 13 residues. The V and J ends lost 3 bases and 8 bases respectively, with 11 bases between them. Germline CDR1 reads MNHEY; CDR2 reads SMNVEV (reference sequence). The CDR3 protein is CASSFYGADEQFF. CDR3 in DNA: TGTGCCAGCAGTTTCTACGGGGCAGATGAGCAGTTCTTC.

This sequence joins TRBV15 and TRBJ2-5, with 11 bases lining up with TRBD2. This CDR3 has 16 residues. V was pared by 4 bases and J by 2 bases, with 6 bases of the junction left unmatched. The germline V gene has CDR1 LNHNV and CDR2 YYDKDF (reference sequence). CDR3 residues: CATSNPGLAVQETQYF. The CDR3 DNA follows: TGTGCCACCAGCAATCCGGGACTAGCGGTTCAAGAGACCCAGTACTTC.

The CDR3 DNA follows: TGTGCCAGCAGCCAAGGGAAGGGGGGAGGAAACACCATATATTTT. It yields the protein CASSQGKGGGNTIYF. The chain carries TRBV4-2 and TRBJ1-3; TRBD1 might be the D (6 bases). From germline, CDR1 is LGHNA and CDR2 YNFKEQ. CDR3 length equals 15 residues. Trimming removed 1 base at V and 4 bases at J, with 11 bases between.

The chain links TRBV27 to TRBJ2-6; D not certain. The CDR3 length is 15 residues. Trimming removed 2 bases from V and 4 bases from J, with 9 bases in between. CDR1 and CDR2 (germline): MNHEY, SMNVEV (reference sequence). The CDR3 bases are TGTGCCAGCAGTTTACGCTTCGGGGGGGCCAACGTCCTGACTTTC. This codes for CASSLRFGGANVLTF.

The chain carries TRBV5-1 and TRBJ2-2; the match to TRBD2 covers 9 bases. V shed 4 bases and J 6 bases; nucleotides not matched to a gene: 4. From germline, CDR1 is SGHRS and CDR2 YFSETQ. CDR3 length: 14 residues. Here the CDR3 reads CASSRGTSSGELFF. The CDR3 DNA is TGCGCCAGCAGCCGGGGGACTAGCTCCGGGGAGCTGTTTTTT.

The CDR3 spells CASSKVGPLRERGNIQYF. The CDR3 nucleotides are TGTGCCAGCAGCAAAGTCGGTCCTCTCCGGGAGCGGGGAAACATTCAGTACTTC. The V call is TRBV21-1, the J call TRBJ2-4; the table calls TRBD2, which could not be checked here. TRBV21-1 is assigned pseudogene status. CDR3 size: 18 residues.

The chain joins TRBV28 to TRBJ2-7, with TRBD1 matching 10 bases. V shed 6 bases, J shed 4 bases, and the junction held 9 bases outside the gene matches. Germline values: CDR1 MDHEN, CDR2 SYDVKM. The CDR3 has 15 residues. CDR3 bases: TGTGCCAGCAGCCCGCGCCGGGACAGGGGATACGAGCAGTACTTC. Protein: CASSPRRDRGYEQYF.

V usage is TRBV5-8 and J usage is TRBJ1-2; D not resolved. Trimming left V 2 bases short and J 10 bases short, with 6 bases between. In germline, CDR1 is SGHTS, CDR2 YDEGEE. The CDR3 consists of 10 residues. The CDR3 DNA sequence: TGTGCCAGCAGCTTTCTAGACTACACCTTC. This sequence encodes CASSFLDYTF.

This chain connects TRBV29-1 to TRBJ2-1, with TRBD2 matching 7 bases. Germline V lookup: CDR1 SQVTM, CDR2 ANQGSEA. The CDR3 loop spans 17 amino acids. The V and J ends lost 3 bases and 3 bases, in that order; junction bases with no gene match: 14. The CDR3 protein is CSVEDSQGAGVYNEQFF. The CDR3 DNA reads TGCAGCGTTGAGGATTCCCAAGGGGCGGGAGTCTACAATGAGCAGTTCTTC.

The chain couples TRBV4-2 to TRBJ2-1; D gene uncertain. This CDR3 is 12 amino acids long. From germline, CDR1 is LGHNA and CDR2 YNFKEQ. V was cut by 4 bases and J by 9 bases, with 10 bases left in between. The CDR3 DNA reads TGTGCCAGCAGCCCCTACTACGGTGAGCAGTTCTTC. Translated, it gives CASSPYYGEQFF.